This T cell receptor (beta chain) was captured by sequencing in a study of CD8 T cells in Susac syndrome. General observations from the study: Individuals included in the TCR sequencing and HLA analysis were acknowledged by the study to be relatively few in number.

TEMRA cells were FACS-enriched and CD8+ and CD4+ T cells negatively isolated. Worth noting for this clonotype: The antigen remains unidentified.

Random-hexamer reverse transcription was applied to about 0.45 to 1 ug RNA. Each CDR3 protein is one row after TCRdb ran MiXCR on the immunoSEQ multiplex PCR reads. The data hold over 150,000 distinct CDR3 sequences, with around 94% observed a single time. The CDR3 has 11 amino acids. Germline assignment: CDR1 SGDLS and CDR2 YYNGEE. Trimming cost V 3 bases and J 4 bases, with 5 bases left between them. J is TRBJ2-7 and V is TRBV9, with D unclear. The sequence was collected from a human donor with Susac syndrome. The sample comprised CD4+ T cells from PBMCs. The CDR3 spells CASSAAYEQYF. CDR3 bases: TGTGCCAGCAGCGCTGCTTACGAGCAGTACTTC.